This T cell receptor (beta chain) is drawn from a study of blood T cell repertoires in COVID-19. Study in general: The United States, Italy and Spain were the sources of the acute and convalescent COVID-19 samples.

Germline CDR1 is MNHEY and CDR2 is SVGAGI. The CDR3 has 14 amino acids. Trimming at V came to 6 bases and at J to 5 bases, leaving 9 bases not matched to a gene. Methods used by the authors: For nucleated cells, counts were estimated from reference gene primer amplification. TCRdb's copy holds only in-frame clones and misses some; the assay was immunoSEQ multiplex PCR. V and J calls and clone size come straight from that table; D and trimming were deduced from the DNA. The data show 70,000 to 85,000 clones, 65% to 85% seen once. This clone was picked up one time. This rearrangement joins TRBV6-5 to TRBJ2-7; 8 positions agree with TRBD2. The source of this sequence is a man older than 75 with active or convalescent COVID-19. Sequencing was done on a sample of peripheral blood. The CDR3 sequence: CASRGGLDGHEQYF. The CDR3 region has the DNA TGTGCCAGCAGGGGGGGACTAGATGGGCACGAGCAGTACTTC.